Listed below are T cell receptor beta chains from one sample, sequenced in a study of T cells after yellow fever vaccination. One entry per CDR3 protein, called by TCRdb with MiXCR from the 5' RACE reads. The table has over 150,000 distinct CDR3 sequences, about 7% seen once. The source material was CD4+ T cells sorted from PBMCs, sampled 5 days after the first yellow fever vaccination. These receptors were taken from a man aged 18 to 29 who received the YFV17D yellow fever vaccine. CDR3s include the opening cysteine and the closing phenylalanine or tryptophan. A D gene is named only where the DNA matches it firmly. Where a row states a size, it is once, few, many or the class of an expanded clone; other rows omit it.

J gene: TRBJ2-2
D gene: NA
V gene: TRBV2
clone size: many
CDR3 length: 12
CDR3 DNA: TGTGCCAGCAGTGAAAGTGGCGGGGAGCTGTTTTTT
CDR3 protein: CASSESGGELFF

J gene: TRBJ2-1
D gene: NA
V gene: TRBV5-6
clone size: NA
CDR3 length: 17
CDR3 DNA: TGTGCCAGCAGCCCCGTGGTGATTAGTTCCTATTACAATGAGCAGTTCTTC
CDR3 protein: CASSPVVISSYYNEQFF

J gene: TRBJ2-3
D gene: TRBD1
V gene: TRBV7-8
clone size: many
CDR3 length: 15
CDR3 DNA: TGTGCCAGCAGCTTGGGACAGGGCAGCACAGATACGCAGTATTTT
CDR3 protein: CASSLGQGSTDTQYF

J gene: TRBJ2-7
D gene: TRBD1
V gene: TRBV6-2/TRBV6-3
clone size: many
CDR3 length: 14
CDR3 DNA: TGTGCCAGCAGTTCCTCGGGACAGAGCTACGAGCAGTACTTC
CDR3 protein: CASSSSGQSYEQYF

J gene: TRBJ2-5
D gene: NA
V gene: TRBV3-1
clone size: NA
CDR3 length: 13
CDR3 DNA: TGTGCCAGCAGCCACGGACAGTCTGAGACCCAGTACTTC
CDR3 protein: CASSHGQSETQYF

J gene: TRBJ2-3
D gene: NA
V gene: TRBV7-2
clone size: few
CDR3 length: 16
CDR3 DNA: TGTGCCAGCACCCCATTTGTAGGACTTAGCACAGATACGCAGTATTTT
CDR3 protein: CASTPFVGLSTDTQYF

J gene: TRBJ2-7
D gene: NA
V gene: TRBV20-1
clone size: many
CDR3 length: 12
CDR3 DNA: TGCAGTGCCGTACCCCACAGGCTCGAGCAGTACTTC
CDR3 protein: CSAVPHRLEQYF

J gene: TRBJ1-3
D gene: NA
V gene: TRBV6-5
clone size: many
CDR3 length: 15
CDR3 DNA: TGTGCCAGCCGGGCTTTTGCTTTCTCTGGAAACACCATATATTTT
CDR3 protein: CASRAFAFSGNTIYF

J gene: TRBJ1-2
D gene: NA
V gene: TRBV7-2
clone size: NA
CDR3 length: 15
CDR3 DNA: TGTGCCAGCAGCTCACCAACGTCGGGGCACAGTGGCTACACCTTC
CDR3 protein: CASSSPTSGHSGYTF

J gene: TRBJ1-6
D gene: NA
V gene: TRBV19
clone size: many
CDR3 length: 17
CDR3 DNA: TGTGCCAGTAGTATAGATCGACCCGGGAATTGGAATTCACCCCTCCACTTT
CDR3 protein: CASSIDRPGNWNSPLHF

J gene: TRBJ1-1
D gene: NA
V gene: TRBV12-2
clone size: once
CDR3 length: 15
CDR3 DNA: TGTGCAAGTCGCTTAGCCTCGGTACAATACGATGAAGCTTTCTTT
CDR3 protein: CASRLASVQYDEAFF

J gene: TRBJ1-2
D gene: NA
V gene: TRBV6-5
clone size: few
CDR3 length: 16
CDR3 DNA: TGTGCCAGCAGTTACACGGGCACTCTCGGGACGGCTGGCTACACCTTC
CDR3 protein: CASSYTGTLGTAGYTF

J gene: TRBJ2-5
D gene: TRBD1
V gene: TRBV7-2
clone size: many
CDR3 length: 16
CDR3 DNA: TGTGCCAGCAGCTTTGGGCAGGGGGCTTACCAAGAGACCCAGTACTTC
CDR3 protein: CASSFGQGAYQETQYF

J gene: TRBJ1-4
D gene: NA
V gene: TRBV7-9
clone size: few
CDR3 length: 13
CDR3 DNA: TGTGCCAGCAGCTTAGGGAAAGATGAAAAACTGTTTTTT
CDR3 protein: CASSLGKDEKLFF

J gene: TRBJ2-1
D gene: NA
V gene: TRBV6-4
clone size: many
CDR3 length: 16
CDR3 DNA: TGTGCCAGCAGTGACTCGGGTCAGGGCCCCTACAATGAGCAGTTCTTC
CDR3 protein: CASSDSGQGPYNEQFF

J gene: TRBJ2-5
D gene: NA
V gene: TRBV7-9
clone size: many
CDR3 length: 16
CDR3 DNA: TGTGCCAGCAGCTTAGCTCGGGGGCATCCGCCCGAGACCCAGTACTTC
CDR3 protein: CASSLARGHPPETQYF

J gene: TRBJ2-3
D gene: NA
V gene: TRBV24-1
clone size: few
CDR3 length: 14
CDR3 DNA: TGTGCCACCAGTGATCATGGCACTCCAGATACGCAGTATTTT
CDR3 protein: CATSDHGTPDTQYF

J gene: TRBJ1-2
D gene: NA
V gene: TRBV6-1
clone size: few
CDR3 length: 14
CDR3 DNA: TGTGCCAGCTGGATGAGGGGCAGGACGCGTGGCTACACCTTC
CDR3 protein: CASWMRGRTRGYTF

J gene: TRBJ1-2
D gene: NA
V gene: TRBV28
clone size: many
CDR3 length: 13
CDR3 DNA: TGTGCCAGCAGTCCTCAGTTTAACTATGGCTACACCTTC
CDR3 protein: CASSPQFNYGYTF

J gene: TRBJ1-1
D gene: NA
V gene: TRBV6-4
clone size: few
CDR3 length: 13
CDR3 DNA: TGTGCCAGCAGTGGGGATTCGAACACTGAAGCTTTCTTT
CDR3 protein: CASSGDSNTEAFF

J gene: TRBJ2-1
D gene: NA
V gene: TRBV7-8
clone size: many
CDR3 length: 13
CDR3 DNA: TGTGCCAGCAGCATTGGGAGGTACAATGAGCAGTTCTTC
CDR3 protein: CASSIGRYNEQFF

J gene: TRBJ2-5
D gene: NA
V gene: TRBV5-1
clone size: many
CDR3 length: 15
CDR3 DNA: TGCGCCAGCAGCGTGCTCTTGGCGGGGCAAGAGACCCAGTACTTC
CDR3 protein: CASSVLLAGQETQYF

J gene: TRBJ2-1
D gene: NA
V gene: TRBV6-2/TRBV6-3
clone size: many
CDR3 length: 13
CDR3 DNA: TGTGCCAGCTCAAACGGCGGGTACAATGAGCAGTTCTTC
CDR3 protein: CASSNGGYNEQFF

J gene: TRBJ2-1
D gene: NA
V gene: TRBV6-2/TRBV6-3
clone size: few
CDR3 length: 13
CDR3 DNA: TGTGCCAGCAGTTGGCTAAACTACAATGAGCAGTTCTTC
CDR3 protein: CASSWLNYNEQFF

J gene: TRBJ2-1
D gene: NA
V gene: TRBV11-3
clone size: few
CDR3 length: 15
CDR3 DNA: TGTGCCAGCAGCTCCAGACAGAGCTCCTACAATGAGCAGTTCTTC
CDR3 protein: CASSSRQSSYNEQFF

J gene: TRBJ2-1
D gene: NA
V gene: TRBV7-8
clone size: many
CDR3 length: 15
CDR3 DNA: TGTGCCAGCAGCTTAGTCTGGAGCTCCTACAATGAGCAGTTCTTC
CDR3 protein: CASSLVWSSYNEQFF

J gene: TRBJ2-5
D gene: TRBD1
V gene: TRBV24-1
clone size: NA
CDR3 length: 15
CDR3 DNA: TGTGCCACCAGTGATTCTACAGGGGGCCGGGAGACCCAGTACTTC
CDR3 protein: CATSDSTGGRETQYF

J gene: TRBJ2-2
D gene: TRBD2
V gene: TRBV7-2
clone size: NA
CDR3 length: 17
CDR3 DNA: TGTGCCAGCAGACCAGGGCGGGTCAGCGGGGGTACCGGGGAGCTGTTTTTT
CDR3 protein: CASRPGRVSGGTGELFF

J gene: TRBJ2-2
D gene: NA
V gene: TRBV7-3
clone size: many
CDR3 length: 14
CDR3 DNA: TGTGCCAGCAGCCCGGGAGTAGTCACCGGGGAGCTGTTTTTT
CDR3 protein: CASSPGVVTGELFF

J gene: TRBJ2-1
D gene: TRBD1
V gene: TRBV7-2
clone size: few
CDR3 length: 15
CDR3 DNA: TGTGCCAGCAGCTTTACAGGGGTTTCCTACAATGAGCAGTTCTTC
CDR3 protein: CASSFTGVSYNEQFF

J gene: TRBJ2-5
D gene: NA
V gene: TRBV6-2/TRBV6-3
clone size: many
CDR3 length: 12
CDR3 DNA: TGTGCCAGCAGTCCAACGGAAGAGACCCAGTACTTC
CDR3 protein: CASSPTEETQYF

J gene: TRBJ2-5
D gene: NA
V gene: TRBV12-3/TRBV12-4
clone size: NA
CDR3 length: 14
CDR3 DNA: TGTGCCAGCAGCCTCGGGAGCCACGAAGAGACCCAGTACTTC
CDR3 protein: CASSLGSHEETQYF

J gene: TRBJ2-2
D gene: NA
V gene: TRBV27
clone size: many
CDR3 length: 12
CDR3 DNA: TGTGCCAGCCGGAAGGTCATCGGGGAGCTGTTTTTT
CDR3 protein: CASRKVIGELFF

J gene: TRBJ2-3
D gene: TRBD1
V gene: TRBV3-1
clone size: few
CDR3 length: 13
CDR3 DNA: TGTGCCAGCAGCCTACATGGGACAGACACGCAGTATTTT
CDR3 protein: CASSLHGTDTQYF

J gene: TRBJ2-7
D gene: TRBD2
V gene: TRBV7-2
clone size: NA
CDR3 length: 17
CDR3 DNA: TGTGCCAGCAGCTCACCGCTAGCGGGGGCCCGCAGCTACGAGCAGTACTTC
CDR3 protein: CASSSPLAGARSYEQYF

J gene: TRBJ2-4
D gene: TRBD1
V gene: TRBV5-1
clone size: many
CDR3 length: 13
CDR3 DNA: TGCGCCAGCAGCTTGGACAGGGGAAACATTCAGTACTTC
CDR3 protein: CASSLDRGNIQYF

J gene: TRBJ1-1
D gene: NA
V gene: TRBV5-1
clone size: few
CDR3 length: 15
CDR3 DNA: TGCGCCAGCAGCTTGAGGGGGAGCGGGAACACTGAAGCTTTCTTT
CDR3 protein: CASSLRGSGNTEAFF

J gene: TRBJ1-6
D gene: NA
V gene: TRBV3-1
clone size: many
CDR3 length: 14
CDR3 DNA: TGTGCCAGCAGCCAAGTCGGGGGGGATTCACCCCTCCACTTT
CDR3 protein: CASSQVGGDSPLHF

J gene: TRBJ1-5
D gene: NA
V gene: TRBV10-3
clone size: few
CDR3 length: 15
CDR3 DNA: TGTGCCATCAGTGATTGGGAGCCTAGCAATCAGCCCCAGCATTTT
CDR3 protein: CAISDWEPSNQPQHF